This section outlines one TCR beta chain sequence together with its context. These data come from a study of blood T cell repertoires in COVID-19. V lost 9 bases, J lost 2 bases, and 22 bases lay in between. The CDR3 has 16 amino acids. Germline CDR1 LNHDA, CDR2 SQIVND (reference sequence). In the source study's methods: The assay estimated nucleated cells by amplifying reference gene primers. Data came from immunoSEQ multiplex PCR; TCRdb stores just in-frame clones and leaves some out. The V and J calls and clone size come from that table; D and trimming were worked out from the DNA. This sample has over 150,000 clones, with roughly 84% found just once.

The sequence was collected from a woman aged 55 to 70 with acute or convalescent COVID-19. What was sequenced was peripheral blood. The chain uses TRBV19 and TRBJ1-1; TRBD1 is a possible D gene (6 bases). The chain's CDR3 is CASLPGTTKTNTEAFF. In DNA form, the CDR3 reads TGTGCCAGCCTACCCGGGACAACTAAGACCAACACTGAAGCTTTCTTT.